This TCR beta chain was documented in a study of blood T cell repertoires in COVID-19. Whole-study context: COVID-19 samples collected from the United States, Italy and Spain covered acute and convalescent phases. The analysed material was cDNA or gDNA that came from T cells, B-cell-depleted T cells, or PBMCs.

Per the original data handling: From reference gene primer amplification, estimates of nucleated cell counts were derived. TCRdb's copy holds only in-frame clones and misses some; the assay was immunoSEQ multiplex PCR. The D gene and trimming were derived from the DNA, and the V and J assignments and clone size from that table. The table includes about 180,000 clones, 83% detected once. The germline CDR1 and CDR2 sequences are KGHDR and SFDVKD. With 7 bases clipped from V and 0 bases from J, the junction kept 9 bases outside the gene matches. The CDR3 is 18 residues long. Sample: peripheral blood. The J gene is TRBJ2-6, the V gene TRBV24-1; TRBD1 aligns across 9 bases. The TCR sequence derives from a human donor in a cohort sampled during active COVID-19. CDR3 nucleotide sequence: TGTGCCACCAGCGACCCCGGGACAGGGAGCTCTGGGGCCAACGTCCTGACTTTC. This encodes CATSDPGTGSSGANVLTF.